This TCR beta chain was profiled in a study of blood T cell repertoires in COVID-19. The V gene's germline CDR1 is SGHVS and CDR2 FQNEAQ. This CDR3 comprises 15 residues. Losses at the gene ends were 3 bases for V and 0 bases for J; bases not matched to a gene: 5. Under the authors' procedure: Estimation of nucleated cell counts relied on the amplification of reference gene primers. Assay: immunoSEQ multiplex PCR; the TCRdb copy retains only in-frame clones and omits some. V, J and clone size are those of that table, while D and trimming were read from the DNA. This sample has 150,000 to 200,000 clones, with approximately 80% found just once.

Sequencing input: peripheral blood. This clonotype was obtained from a human donor in a cohort sampled during active COVID-19. The chain couples TRBV7-8 to TRBJ2-7; 7 bases align to TRBD2. The CDR3 reads CASSFASGYSYEQYF. The CDR3 region has the DNA TGTGCCAGCAGCTTCGCTAGCGGCTACTCCTACGAGCAGTACTTC.